One and the same sample provided the 13 T cell receptor beta chains below, sequenced in a study of Graves' ophthalmopathy and Graves' hyperthyroidism. RNA transcripts served as template for amplifying TCR beta CDR3 sequences. Second-round multiplex PCR came after a first-round RT-PCR that employed HTBI primers. One entry per CDR3 protein results from TCRdb running MiXCR on the multiplex PCR reads. The table shows about 700,000 distinct CDR3 sequences, with over 40% occurring only once. Sequenced: peripheral blood. These TCRs come from an adult man with Graves' ophthalmopathy.

The chain combines TRBV10-3 with TRBJ1-2; 8 nucleotides line up with TRBD1. Germline CDR1 reads ENHRY; CDR2 reads SYGVKD. This CDR3 is built from 12 residues. With V trimmed by 7 bases and J by 5 bases, 3 bases remained unmatched. Here the CDR3 reads CAIKGQAYGYTF. The CDR3 DNA is TGTGCCATCAAGGGACAGGCGTATGGCTACACCTTC.

A few counts support this clonotype. The genes are TRBV6-5 and TRBJ2-7; 7 positions agree with TRBD2. This CDR3 is 15 amino acids long. Germline loops: CDR1 MNHEY, CDR2 SVGAGI. V lost 5 bases and J lost 0; bases outside the gene matches: 7. CDR3 sequence: CASSTKAGISYEQYF. CDR3 coding DNA: TGTGCCAGCAGTACGAAAGCGGGGATCTCCTACGAGCAGTACTTC.

The chain has TRBV5-1 and TRBJ2-7, with D tentatively TRBD2 (5 bases). The V gene lost 4 bases and the J gene lost 4 bases, with 24 bases spanning the gap. Germline V gene sequence: CDR1 SGHRS, CDR2 YFSETQ. This CDR3 spans 17 amino acids. The CDR3 DNA reads as TGCGCCAGCAGCCCAGGACTTCAGAGGGCCCTCGGGTACGAGCAGTACTTC. This gives the protein CASSPGLQRALGYEQYF.

This clonotype was seen ten or more times. V gene TRBV19 combines with J gene TRBJ1-3, with D tentatively TRBD1 (5 bases). Trimming shortened V by 8 bases and J by 3 bases, and 11 bases separated the two germline ends. Germline V lookup: CDR1 LNHDA, CDR2 SQIVND (reference sequence). The length of the CDR3 is 13 residues. The DNA for the CDR3 is TGTGCCAGTGGGGGACTCCGTGGAAACACCATATATTTT. Amino acids: CASGGLRGNTIYF.

This clonotype was found many times. The V and J genes are TRBV11-2 and TRBJ2-5; the match to TRBD1 covers 7 bases. Trimming at V came to 5 bases and at J to 5 bases, leaving 11 bases not matched to a gene. The CDR3 is made up of 15 amino acids. Germline V gene lookup returns CDR1 SGHAT and CDR2 FQNNGV. The DNA of the CDR3 is TGTGCCAGCAGCCCCCGGGCCAAAGGGGGCGAGACCCAGTACTTC. Amino acids: CASSPRAKGGETQYF.

The rearrangement links TRBV2 to TRBJ1-6, with D possibly TRBD1 on 6 matching bases. Germline loops: CDR1 SNHLY, CDR2 FYNNEI. V was shortened by 6 bases and J by 13 bases, with 25 bases between the two germline ends. This CDR3 contains 16 residues. Here the CDR3 reads CASSPGTRGVGQPLHF. Here the CDR3 DNA reads TGTGCCAGCAGCCCGGGGACACGGGGAGTCGGTCAGCCCCTCCACTTT.

The chain is built from TRBV25-1 and TRBJ1-2; D unresolved. The CDR3 has 17 amino acids. V dropped 2 bases and J dropped 1 base, with 17 bases sitting between them. The germline CDR1 and CDR2 sequences are MGHDK and SYGVNS. Here the CDR3 reads CASSELGPPIGNYGYTF. CDR3 DNA sequence: TGTGCCAGCAGTGAACTCGGGCCCCCGATCGGTAACTATGGCTACACCTTC.

As for this clonotype: This may come from a read error, since a much larger clone is one base off. The rearrangement links TRBV5-1 to TRBJ2-7, with TRBD2 identical over 7 bases. There are 15 residues in the CDR3. V trimming: 4 bases; J trimming: 0 bases; junction bases outside the gene matches: 7. Germline V CDR1 and CDR2: SGHRS, YFSETQ. The chain's CDR3 is CASSAGTTSSYEQYF. For the CDR3, the DNA is TGCGCCAGCAGCGCCGGGACTACCAGCTCCTACGAGCAGTACTTC.

The chain recombines TRBV5-1 with TRBJ2-7; D is unresolved. The CDR3 runs to 12 residues. V was cut by 2 bases and J by 7 bases, with 10 bases left in between. Germline CDR1 reads SGHRS; CDR2 reads YFSETQ. The DNA of the CDR3 is TGCGCCAGCAGCTTAGGGAACAATGAGCAGTACTTC. It encodes CASSLGNNEQYF.

Turning to this clonotype: Without the conserved terminal phenylalanine or tryptophan, this CDR3 likely stems from a read error. It is unclear where the CDR3 begins or ends on the DNA, so no DNA is shown, and the CDR3 is as TCRdb lists it. The CDR3 is CAGSRVGQGRETRYL. V usage is TRBV10-3 and J usage is TRBJ2-5; the table's D gene call, TRBD1, was not cross checked with the DNA. The CDR3 spans 15 residues, counting both ends. Germline V gene data show CDR1 as ENHRY and CDR2 as SYGVKD.

This clonotype was recorded at least ten times. The chain couples TRBV24-1 to TRBJ2-5; D may correspond to TRBD1 or TRBD2 (5 bases each). The CDR3 runs 12 residues. V lost 0 bases and J lost 9, with 7 bases in between. Per the germline V gene, CDR1 is KGHDR and CDR2 is SFDVKD. The CDR3 nucleotides read TGTGCCACCAGTGATTTGAAGGGACCCCAGTACTTC. The encoded protein is CATSDLKGPQYF.

This clonotype appeared a single time. This could be a read error, since a much larger clone is one nucleotide away. This chain connects TRBV10-3 to TRBJ2-6; D perhaps matches TRBD2 (5 bases). V gave up 4 bases and J gave up 1 base, with 11 bases separating them. The CDR3 sequence is 16 residues long. Germline loops: CDR1 ENHRY, CDR2 SYGVKD. The CDR3 loop reads CAISALGVSGANVLTF. CDR3 nucleotide sequence: TGTGCCATCAGTGCCTTGGGAGTTTCTGGGGCCAACGTCCTGACTTTC.

Concerning this clonotype: This may be a read error: a much more frequent sequence differs by one nucleotide. The V gene is TRBV9, the J gene TRBJ1-6; D gene unclear. V lost 5 bases and J 6 bases, leaving 9 bases between the germline ends. There are 13 residues in the CDR3. CDR1 SGDLS and CDR2 YYNGEE come from the germline V gene. CDR3 loop: CASSRAPNSPLHF. DNA for the CDR3: TGTGCCAGCAGTAGGGCCCCTAATTCACCCCTCCACTTT.